This T cell receptor (beta chain) is drawn from a study of T cell responses to AZD1222 COVID-19 vaccine. General study points: Clonal diversity was possibly underestimated; the donors were predominantly white British and more often female. Once two AZD1222 doses were given, Spike-specific TCR breadth and depth went up.

The V gene end was trimmed by 9 bases and the J gene end by 2 bases; junction bases not matched to a gene: 6. The CDR3 covers 13 residues. Germline V gene lookup returns CDR1 ENHRY and CDR2 SYGVKD. Produced via immunoSEQ multiplex PCR; TCRdb's table is partial and in-frame only. The repertoire holds 120,000 to 150,000 clones, with under 95% as singletons. Of note for this clone: What it binds is not known.

The V and J genes are TRBV10-3 and TRBJ2-7; 8 nucleotides line up with TRBD1. The origin of this receptor is an adult in good health. Sequences were derived from peripheral blood, sampled on day 0 of AZD1222 vaccination. The CDR3 here is CAIALDRAYEQYF. The CDR3 DNA reads as TGTGCCATTGCATTGGACAGGGCCTACGAGCAGTACTTC.